Here is one T cell receptor (beta chain) with its context. No antigen is known for it. No base quality values were provided; no much bigger clone lies one nucleotide off. The sample belongs to a study of T cell responses to AZD1222 COVID-19 vaccine (dated by TCRdb to about 2021). About the full investigation: TCR sequencing was performed for fewer than 250 trial participants, of whom 200 to 220 were given two doses of AZD1222 and around 25 were given two doses of MenACWY control vaccine. Enrollment into the trials was organized by age into subgroups of 18-55, 56-69 and 70-plus years, and those subgroups contained roughly 140, 27 and 60 TCR-sequenced participants, respectively.

The CDR3 regions of human TCRbeta chains were analyzed by immunosequencing. Per the source publication's procedure: Repertoire TCRs were matched against a reference library of SARS-CoV-2-specific TCRs generated with the MIRA antigen-specificity platform. Breadth was defined as the fraction of unique TCRs that were SARS-CoV-2-associated, and depth was defined as the fraction of total T cells that were SARS-CoV-2-associated. Using the MIRA data, each spike-specific TCR was assigned both to the spike region to which the TCR was reactive and to a CD4 or CD8 class. Log10-transformed breadth and depth values were compared by one-way ANOVA with Sidak's multiple comparisons tests. The clones in this table, taken by TCRdb from immuneACCESS, are in-frame only. Not every clone is retained; where verified, under half of the shortfall comes from an unresolved V gene, and the cause of the rest is unknown. That table is the source of V, J and clone size, and D and trimming were worked out from the DNA. Here the sample has fewer than 85,000 clones; roughly four fifths occur a single time. The ten largest clones capture 1.3% of the sample.

In light of the paper, this sample's time point label describes: about 28 days (+/-7) after the second vaccine dose. AZD1222 recipients with second doses at about 4 weeks or about 12 weeks were pooled, because spike-specific TCR depth and breadth did not differ between schedules. The vaccinee samples were drawn from two UK trials, COV001 and COV002, one of which was a single-blind randomized controlled phase 2/3 trial testing AZD1222 (ChAdOx1 nCoV-19) in healthy adults. For TCRbeta chain sequencing, PBMC samples from trial participants were taken at day 0 and at day 28 after the second dose. Overall study results and their limits: Participants were mostly white British and included more females than males, and it was suggested by the authors that clonal diversity may have been underestimated. In the small 56-69-year group, the increase in depth fell short of significance, most likely because of low power. Because no samples from the day 14 peak response were available, repertoires could be characterized only after the peak T cell response. CD4 TCRs associated with the vaccine covered the entire spike protein, and the dominant responses were in regions 160-218 and 743-854. Conclusions about previously exposed vaccinees were limited because only a handful of AZD1222 recipients were SARS-CoV-2 seropositive at baseline. A significant rise in spike-specific TCR breadth and depth was observed after two AZD1222 doses relative to day 0 and relative to MenACWY recipients. Epitopes outside the regions mutated in the B.1.351 and B.1.1.7 variants were reportedly recognized by nearly half of the unique spike-specific TCRs.

At the junction V is shortened by 3 bases and J by 7 bases; bases outside the gene matches: 9. CDR1 and CDR2 are read off the germline V gene (reference sequence) as GTSNPN and SVGIG. Inclusive of the bounding cysteine and phenylalanine, the CDR3 is 14 residues long. The CDR3 DNA has 42 bases and is translated from base 1. This clonotype was obtained from an adult who received the AZD1222 COVID-19 vaccine. Source: peripheral blood, taken 28 days after the second AZD1222 dose. The chain is assembled from TRBV30 and TRBJ1-1, with 9 bases in between that match TRBD1. The DNA reads as follows: TGTGCCTGGAGGGAACAGGGGGCTTTTGGTGAAGCTTTCTTT. Its protein reads: CAWREQGAFGEAFF.